This T cell receptor beta chain is drawn from a study of T-cell memory formation after mild COVID-19. Study-wide context: TCR clustering was largely donor specific.

TCRdb called the 5' RACE reads again in MiXCR, with one record for every CDR3 protein. The sample yields 100,000 to 150,000 distinct CDR3 sequences, about 17% seen once. Germline CDR1 is SGHTA and CDR2 is FQGNSA. Trimming removed 5 bases from V and 0 bases from J, with 10 bases in between. CDR3 length: 14 amino acids. Study-wide results and limits: CD4/CD8 balance held among clones contracting day 15 to 85, and later expanders leaned CD4+. Several responding clones turned up in pre-infection memory, indicating that cross-reactive memory may have taken part. CD4+ contracting clones were mainly CM and EM; CD8+ ones, EMRA.

About this clonotype itself: Its target is not known.

V usage is TRBV7-2 and J usage is TRBJ2-5, with D possibly TRBD2 on 6 matching bases. The sequenced sample consisted of PBMCs or a T cell subset sorted from them (not recorded which). This clonotype was sampled from a man aged 18 to 29 who had mild COVID-19 (a few samples of this study predate the infection). Cell type and time point are not known. Here the CDR3 DNA reads TGTGCCAGCAGCCCTCGGGGGTACCAAGAGACCCAGTACTTC. It is translated as CASSPRGYQETQYF.